The entry below gives a single T cell receptor (beta chain) sequence along with its context. The antigen is unknown. The sample belongs to a study of shared clonotypes between healthy human individuals. Overall study results and limits: Though the depth was large, rarefaction showed that sorted-subset sequencing was incomplete.

Per sorted-subset replicate PCR, input was around 200 ng DNA, representing about 32,000 T cell genomes. As originally analysed: Sequence data from immunoSEQ were junction-only and lacked quality scores; consequently, filtering differed. TCRdb's table, derived via immunoSEQ multiplex PCR, lists solely in-frame clones and lacks some. That table gives V, J and clone size, and the DNA gave D and trimming. The sample records about 1.5 million clones, roughly 96% being singletons. V lost 5 bases, J lost 2 bases, and 16 bases lay in between. Germline V gives CDR1 MDHEN, CDR2 SYDVKM. The CDR3 consists of 15 residues.

The TCR originated in a young man in good health. Sequencing was done on a sample of naive CD4+ T cells sorted from blood. Subset specified: CD45RA+ positively selected. The chain is built from TRBV28 and TRBJ2-7, with TRBD1 as a possible D gene (6 bases). CDR3 DNA sequence: TGTGCCAGCAGTGGTTTCCAGGACAGCCCCTACGAGCAGTACTTC. It specifies CASSGFQDSPYEQYF.